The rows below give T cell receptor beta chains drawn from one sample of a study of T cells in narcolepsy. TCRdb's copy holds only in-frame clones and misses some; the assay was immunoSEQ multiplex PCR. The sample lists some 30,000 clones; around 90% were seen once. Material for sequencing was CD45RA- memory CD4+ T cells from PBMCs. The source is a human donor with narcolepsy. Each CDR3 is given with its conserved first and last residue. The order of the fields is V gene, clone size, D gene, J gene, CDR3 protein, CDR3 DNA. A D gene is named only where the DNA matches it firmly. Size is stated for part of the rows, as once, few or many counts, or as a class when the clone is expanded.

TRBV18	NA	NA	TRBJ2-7	CASSQDRKRDEQYF	TGTGCCAGCTCACAAGACAGGAAAAGGGACGAGCAGTACTTC
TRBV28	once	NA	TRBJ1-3	CASSLWRSSGNTIYF	TGTGCCAGCAGTTTATGGCGGAGCTCTGGAAACACCATATATTTT
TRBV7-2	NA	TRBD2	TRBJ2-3	CASSQVASGGFATQYF	TGTGCCAGCAGCCAAGTCGCTAGCGGGGGTTTCGCTACGCAGTATTTT
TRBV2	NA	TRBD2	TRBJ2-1	CASSEASGRGGPQFF	TGTGCCAGCAGTGAAGCTTCGGGTCGGGGAGGGCCGCAATTCTTC
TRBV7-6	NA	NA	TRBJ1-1	CASSLALDTEAFF	TGTGCCAGCAGCTTAGCGTTGGACACTGAAGCTTTCTTT
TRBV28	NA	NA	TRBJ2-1	CASSLLATLNEQFF	TGTGCCAGCAGTTTATTGGCGACCCTCAATGAGCAGTTCTTC
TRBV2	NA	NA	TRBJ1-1	CASSVGNKATEAFF	TGTGCCAGCAGTGTAGGCAACAAGGCCACTGAAGCTTTCTTT
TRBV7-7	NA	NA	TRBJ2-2	CASSLVANTGELFF	TGTGCTAGCAGCTTGGTCGCGAACACCGGGGAGCTGTTTTTT
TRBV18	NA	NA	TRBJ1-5	CASSRQGSQPQHF	TGTGCCAGCTCACGGCAGGGGAGTCAGCCCCAGCATTTT
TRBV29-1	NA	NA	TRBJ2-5	CSAWGGRGETQYF	TGCAGCGCTTGGGGGGGGCGCGGAGAGACCCAGTACTTC
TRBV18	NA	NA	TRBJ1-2	CASSTWTDYGYTF	TGTGCCAGCTCAACCTGGACAGACTATGGCTACACCTTC
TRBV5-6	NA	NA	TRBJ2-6	CASSLVVSGANVLTF	TGTGCCAGCAGCTTGGTTGTTTCTGGGGCCAACGTCCTGACTTTC
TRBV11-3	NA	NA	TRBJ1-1	CASSPGAGNTEAFF	TGTGCCAGCAGCCCCGGCGCGGGGAACACTGAAGCTTTCTTT
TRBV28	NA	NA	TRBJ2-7	CASSLGGSYSYEQYF	TGTGCCAGCAGTTTAGGGGGGTCGTACTCCTACGAGCAGTACTTC